The sequence of this T cell receptor (beta chain) was determined in a study of T cell responses to AZD1222 COVID-19 vaccine. Overall study: Pooling was applied to second doses at about 4 or about 12 weeks.

Deletions cut 2 bases from V and 0 bases from J, with 8 bases between. The CDR3 totals 14 residues. Germline V lookup: CDR1 SGHDT, CDR2 YYEEEE. As to this clone: The antigen remains undetermined.

TCRdb's table, derived via immunoSEQ multiplex PCR, lists solely in-frame clones and lacks some. The sample carries 100,000 or so clones, nearly 90% recorded once. General study points: Donors were mostly white British, more females; clonal diversity possibly underestimated.

Material: peripheral blood, obtained on day 0 of AZD1222 vaccination. This chain uses TRBV5-6 with TRBJ1-1; D possibly corresponds to TRBD1 (5 bases). The TCR sequence derives from an adult in good health. The CDR3 region is CASSFVDMNTEAFF. The CDR3 region has the DNA TGTGCCAGCAGCTTTGTGGACATGAACACTGAAGCTTTCTTT.